This T cell receptor beta chain stems from a study of T cells in Graves' hyperthyroidism and ophthalmopathy. This clonotype appeared many times. Researchers took RNA transcripts and amplified the TCR beta CDR3 regions from them. HTBI primers were used for first-round RT-PCR of the TCR CDR3. One entry per CDR3 protein results from TCRdb running MiXCR on the multiplex PCR reads. In the table there are about 350,000 distinct CDR3 sequences, 17% of which are singletons. Looked up from germline, CDR1 is LGHDT and CDR2 is YNNKEL (reference sequence). The CDR3 length is 12 residues. Trimming stripped 3 bases from V and 7 bases from J, with 9 bases between.

The TCR originated in a woman under 40 with Graves' hyperthyroidism that later progressed to Graves' ophthalmopathy. The sequenced sample was blood. The chain is built from TRBV3-1 and TRBJ2-5; no clear D. The CDR3 protein is CASSQNYGTQYF. The CDR3 DNA follows: TGTGCCAGCAGCCAGAATTATGGGACCCAGTACTTC.